This entry lists 18 T cell receptor beta chains sequenced from one sample in a study of T-cell memory formation after mild COVID-19 (dated by TCRdb to the early 2020s). Libraries were constructed by 5' RACE. Sequencing instrument: Illumina NovaSeq 6000. The raw public reads went through TCRdb reprocessing: fastp at Q25, MiXCR clone calling, in-frame beta chains kept. Rows with one shared CDR3 protein collapse into an entry with the most common genes and DNA. Recorded for this sample are roughly 450,000 distinct CDR3 sequences; roughly 18% of them occurred a single time. The top ten clonotypes cover roughly 21% of the sample. The sequencing input was PBMCs or a T cell subset sorted from them (not recorded which). The receptors here all came from a man between 18 and 29 years old who had mild COVID-19 (a few samples of this study predate the infection). The sample titles of this study are shuffled in the database, so cell type and time point are left out; the donor was told from shared clones.

This clonotype was detected only a few times. This sequence joins TRBV4-1 and TRBJ2-1, with TRBD2 as a possible D gene (6 bases). Germline loops: CDR1 MGHRA, CDR2 YSYEKL. The germline V and J ends were trimmed by 0 bases and 6 bases, with 15 bases remaining between them. This CDR3 region has 16 residues. DNA for the CDR3: TGCGCCAGCAGCCAAGAGGATACCGGAGGGGTCAATGAGCAGTTCTTC. Translating gives CASSQEDTGGVNEQFF.

The chain carries TRBV2 and TRBJ1-6, with D perhaps TRBD1 (6 bases). Per the germline V gene, CDR1 is SNHLY and CDR2 is FYNNEI. Trimming cost V 7 bases and J 9 bases, with 16 bases left between them. The CDR3 is 14 residues long. CDR3: CASTPEGGVSPLHF. The CDR3 DNA reads TGTGCCAGCACCCCGGAGGGGGGAGTTTCACCCCTCCACTTT. The whole variable domain, filled in from reference TRBV2 and TRBJ1-6, reads EPEVTQTPSHQVTQMGQEVILRCVPISNHLYFYWYRQILGQKVEFLVSFYNNEISEKSEIFDDQFSVERPDGSNFTLKIRSTKLEDSAMYFCASTPEGGVSPLHFGNGTRLTVT.

The J gene is TRBJ2-1, the V gene TRBV5-1, with D possibly matching TRBD1 (6 bases). The V end was cut by 0 bases, the J end by 8 bases, with 18 bases between. Germline V gives CDR1 SGHRS, CDR2 YFSETQ. CDR3 size: 16 residues. Written as DNA, the CDR3 is TGCGCCAGCAGCTTGGCCCGAGACAGGTACTCCGATGAGCAGTTCTTC. Translating it yields CASSLARDRYSDEQFF.

J is TRBJ2-1 and V is TRBV7-3, with D possibly matching TRBD1 (6 bases). Trimming left V 7 bases short and J 8 bases short, with 15 bases between. The CDR3 has 13 residues. Germline CDR1 and CDR2: SGHTA and FQGTGA. In nucleotides, the CDR3 is TGTGCCAGCACCCCATCGGCAGGGGATGAGCAGTTCTTC. Residues: CASTPSAGDEQFF.

This clonotype has only a few counts. The V gene is TRBV20-1, the J gene TRBJ2-5; D is possibly TRBD2 (6 bases). CDR1 is DFQATT, CDR2 SNEGSKA, per germline (reference sequence). The CDR3 is 14 residues long. The ends were cut back, 8 bases at V and 2 bases at J, with 18 bases in the middle. DNA of the CDR3: TGCAGTTTTGTCCGGAGGGAGAGGCAAGAGACCCAGTACTTC. This encodes CSFVRRERQETQYF.

The rearrangement joins TRBV20-1 to TRBJ2-3, with 8 bases fitting TRBD2. This CDR3 contains 14 residues. Germline V CDR1 and CDR2: DFQATT, SNEGSKA (reference sequence). V shed 2 bases, J shed 3 bases, and the junction held 4 bases outside the gene matches. As DNA, the CDR3 is TGCAGTGCTAGAAACATAGCGGGGACAGATACGCAGTATTTT. It encodes CSARNIAGTDTQYF.

The rearrangement uses TRBV4-1 and TRBJ2-7, with 8 bases fitting TRBD2. This CDR3 spans 13 amino acids. Trimming took 3 bases from V and 9 from J; bases not matched to a gene: 7. CDR1 MGHRA and CDR2 YSYEKL come from the germline V gene. In nucleotides, the CDR3 is TGCGCCAGCAGCCAGCTAGCGGGCGGGTGGCAGTACGTC. Its protein product is CASSQLAGGWQYV.

The V and J genes are TRBV6-5 and TRBJ2-1; TRBD2 agrees at 9 bases. The CDR3 consists of 15 residues. Looked up from germline, CDR1 is MNHEY and CDR2 is SVGAGI. The V gene end was trimmed by 3 bases and the J gene end by 3 bases; junction bases not matched to a gene: 3. CDR3 amino acids: CASSYSGGYYNEQFF. The CDR3 bases are TGTGCCAGCAGTTATAGCGGGGGATACTACAATGAGCAGTTCTTC.

The CDR3 region is CASSHQRQGRSDTQYF. The CDR3 DNA is TGTGCCAGCAGCCACCAGAGACAGGGGCGGTCAGATACGCAGTATTTT. The chain recombines TRBV4-2 with TRBJ2-3, with TRBD1 matching 8 bases. The CDR3 is made up of 16 amino acids. Germline V CDR1 and CDR2: LGHNA, YNFKEQ. V lost 3 bases and J lost 4; bases outside the gene matches: 9.

V and J are TRBV5-1 and TRBJ1-2; the match to TRBD1 covers 9 bases. The CDR3 has 13 amino acids. The ends lost 4 bases at V and 6 bases at J; junction bases unmatched: 4. Germline V gene lookup returns CDR1 SGHRS and CDR2 YFSETQ. The CDR3 is CASSPTGGHGYTF. CDR3 DNA: TGCGCCAGCAGCCCCACAGGGGGCCATGGCTACACCTTC.

This CDR3 reads CSARSRDRPRTTQYF. CDR3 sequence (DNA): TGCAGTGCTAGATCCCGGGACAGGCCTCGTACGACCCAGTACTTC. The genes are TRBV20-1 and TRBJ2-5; 8 bases agree with TRBD1. The CDR3 extends over 15 amino acids. Germline values: CDR1 DFQATT, CDR2 SNEGSKA (reference sequence). J gave up 7 bases and V 2 bases, and 12 bases lay outside the gene matches.

This clonotype was detected many times. V and J are TRBV29-1 and TRBJ1-1; D may be TRBD1 (6 bases). Trimming removed 7 bases at V and 4 bases at J, with 16 bases between. This CDR3 has 13 amino acids. In germline, CDR1 is SQVTM, CDR2 ANQGSEA. DNA for the CDR3: TGCAGCGCGCACAGGGACATGGGCACTGAAGCTTTCTTT. This encodes CSAHRDMGTEAFF. The entire variable domain, with the rest obtained from reference TRBV29-1 and TRBJ1-1, is as follows: SAVISQKPSRDICQRGTSLTIQCQVDSQVTMMFWYRQQPGQSLTLIATANQGSEATYESGFVIDKFPISRPNLTFSTLTVSNMSPEDSSIYLCSAHRDMGTEAFFGQGTRLTVV.

In its sample, this clonotype was seen many times. The V and J genes are TRBV7-3 and TRBJ2-1; D not certain. Trimming cost V 5 bases and J 12 bases, with 23 bases left between them. Germline V gene data show CDR1 as SGHTA and CDR2 as FQGTGA. The CDR3 consists of 15 residues. CDR3 DNA: TGTGCCAGCAGCCCGGGCGCAGGATCCCAGAACCCGCAGTTCTTC. Its translation is CASSPGAGSQNPQFF.

The chain carries TRBV9 and TRBJ2-3; D remains ambiguous. The CDR3 is 15 residues long. V lost 0 bases, J lost 7 bases, and 15 bases lay in between. Looked up from germline, CDR1 is SGDLS and CDR2 is YYNGEE. The DNA of the CDR3 is TGTGCCAGCAGCGTAGCCCCCGTCCGTCTCCATACGCAGTATTTT. As protein: CASSVAPVRLHTQYF.

CDR3 DNA: TGTGCCAGCAGGCCAGCCATGAACACTGAAGCTTTCTTT. It translates to CASRPAMNTEAFF. The rearrangement links TRBV7-9 to TRBJ1-1, with D uncertain. Trimming removed 6 bases from V and 0 bases from J, with 8 bases in between. Germline loops: CDR1 SEHNR, CDR2 FQNEAQ (reference sequence). CDR3 length: 13 residues.

The chain has TRBV29-1 and TRBJ2-7; TRBD1 matches 7 bases. Germline CDR1 SQVTM, CDR2 ANQGSEA. V lost 8 bases and J lost 3; bases outside the gene matches: 10. The CDR3 contains 13 residues. In DNA, the CDR3 is TGCAGCCGCTTCCGGGACAGTCTCTACGAGCAGTACGTC. Encoded protein: CSRFRDSLYEQYV.

The rearrangement links TRBV20-1 to TRBJ2-3; TRBD2 matches at 7 bases. The ends lost 0 bases at V and 2 bases at J; junction bases unmatched: 8. This CDR3 comprises 16 residues. Looked up from germline, CDR1 is DFQATT and CDR2 is SNEGSKA (reference sequence). CDR3 sequence: CSARDVGRTYTDTQYF. Written as DNA, the CDR3 is TGCAGTGCTAGAGATGTCGGGAGGACTTACACAGATACGCAGTATTTT.

The chain is built from TRBV5-1 and TRBJ1-1; D gene unclear. The V gene's germline CDR1 is SGHRS and CDR2 YFSETQ. The CDR3 totals 16 residues. V was clipped by 2 bases and J by 0 bases, with 14 bases between them. CDR3 bases: TGCGCCAGCAGCTTTCTTCCAGCGAACATGAACACTGAAGCTTTCTTT. This gives the protein CASSFLPANMNTEAFF.